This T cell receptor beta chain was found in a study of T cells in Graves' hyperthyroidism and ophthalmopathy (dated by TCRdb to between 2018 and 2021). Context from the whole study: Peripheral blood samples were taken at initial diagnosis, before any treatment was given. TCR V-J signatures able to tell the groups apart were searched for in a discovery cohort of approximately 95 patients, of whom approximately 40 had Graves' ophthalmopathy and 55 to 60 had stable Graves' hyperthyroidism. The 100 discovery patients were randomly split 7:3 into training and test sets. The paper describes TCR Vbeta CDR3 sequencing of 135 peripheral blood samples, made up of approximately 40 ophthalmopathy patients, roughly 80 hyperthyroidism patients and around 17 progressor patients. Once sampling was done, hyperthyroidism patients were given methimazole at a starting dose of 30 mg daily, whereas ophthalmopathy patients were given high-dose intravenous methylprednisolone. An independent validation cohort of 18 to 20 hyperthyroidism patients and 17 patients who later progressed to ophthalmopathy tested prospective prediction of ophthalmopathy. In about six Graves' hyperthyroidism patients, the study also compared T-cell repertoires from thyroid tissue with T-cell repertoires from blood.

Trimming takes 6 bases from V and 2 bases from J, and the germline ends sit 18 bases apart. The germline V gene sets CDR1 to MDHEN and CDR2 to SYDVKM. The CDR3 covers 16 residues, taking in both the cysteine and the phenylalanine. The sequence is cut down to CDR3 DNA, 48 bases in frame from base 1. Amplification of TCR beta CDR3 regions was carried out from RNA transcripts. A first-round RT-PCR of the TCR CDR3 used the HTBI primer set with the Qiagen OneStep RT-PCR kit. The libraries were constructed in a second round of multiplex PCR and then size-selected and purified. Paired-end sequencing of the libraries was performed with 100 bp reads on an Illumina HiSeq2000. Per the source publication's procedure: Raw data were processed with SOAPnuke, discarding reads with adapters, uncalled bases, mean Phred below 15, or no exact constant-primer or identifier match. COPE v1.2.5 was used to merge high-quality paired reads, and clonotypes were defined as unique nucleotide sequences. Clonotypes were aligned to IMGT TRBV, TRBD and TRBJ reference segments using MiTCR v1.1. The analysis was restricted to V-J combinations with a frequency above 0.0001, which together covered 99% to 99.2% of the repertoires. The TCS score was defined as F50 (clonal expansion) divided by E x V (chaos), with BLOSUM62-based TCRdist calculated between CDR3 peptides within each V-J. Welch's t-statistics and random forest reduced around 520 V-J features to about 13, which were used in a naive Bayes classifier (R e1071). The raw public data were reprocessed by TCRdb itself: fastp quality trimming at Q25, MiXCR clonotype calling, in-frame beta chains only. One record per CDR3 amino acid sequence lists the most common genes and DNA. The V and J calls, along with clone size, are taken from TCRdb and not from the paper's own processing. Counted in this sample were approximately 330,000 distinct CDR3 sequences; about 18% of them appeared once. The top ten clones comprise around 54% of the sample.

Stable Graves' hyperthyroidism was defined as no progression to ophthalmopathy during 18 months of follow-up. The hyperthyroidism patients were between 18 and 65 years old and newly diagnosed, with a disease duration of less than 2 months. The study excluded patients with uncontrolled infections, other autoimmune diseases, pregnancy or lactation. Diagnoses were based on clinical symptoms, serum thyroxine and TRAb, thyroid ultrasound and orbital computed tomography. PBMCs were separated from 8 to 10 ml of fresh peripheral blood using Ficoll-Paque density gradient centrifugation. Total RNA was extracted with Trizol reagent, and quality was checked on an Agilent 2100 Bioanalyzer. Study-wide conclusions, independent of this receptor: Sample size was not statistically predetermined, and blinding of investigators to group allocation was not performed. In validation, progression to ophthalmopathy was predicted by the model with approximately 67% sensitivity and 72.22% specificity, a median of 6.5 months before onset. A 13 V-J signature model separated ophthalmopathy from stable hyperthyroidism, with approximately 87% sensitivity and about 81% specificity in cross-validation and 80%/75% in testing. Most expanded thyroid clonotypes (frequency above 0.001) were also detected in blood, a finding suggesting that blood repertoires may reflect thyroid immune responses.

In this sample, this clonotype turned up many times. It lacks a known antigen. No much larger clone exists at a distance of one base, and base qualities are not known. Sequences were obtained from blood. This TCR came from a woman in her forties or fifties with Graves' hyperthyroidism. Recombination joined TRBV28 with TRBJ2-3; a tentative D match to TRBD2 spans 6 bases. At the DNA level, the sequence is TGTGCCAGCAGCAACGCAGCGGGCGATCTCACAGATACGCAGTATTTT. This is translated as CASSNAAGDLTDTQYF.